This TCR beta chain was profiled in a study of OX40 agonist ivuxolimab in advanced cancers. About the study: Dose-escalation patients suffered from hepatocellular carcinoma, melanoma, renal cell or head and neck cancer.

The V and J ends lost 3 bases and 7 bases, in that order; junction bases with no gene match: 7. The CDR3 loop spans 14 amino acids. Germline-derived CDR1 and CDR2 are SGHVS and FNYEAQ. This table comes from immunoSEQ multiplex PCR, and its TCRdb copy is limited to in-frame clones, with some not included. Of roughly 100,000 clones in the sample, 75% to 95% are singletons; the top ten hold 0.45% to 0.5%. The study, taken as a whole, reports: Relative to CD4+ cells, CD8+ T cells on average had more expanded clones.

With regard to this clone: What it binds is unknown.

This sequence joins TRBV7-6 and TRBJ2-7, with 9 bases aligning to TRBD1. This sequence was found in an adult with an advanced solid tumor such as melanoma, head and neck, liver or kidney cancer. Sequencing was performed on CD4+ or CD8+ T cells sorted from blood, taken in a trial of the OX40 agonist ivuxolimab. This CDR3 is CASSFGGTGREQYF. In DNA, the CDR3 is TGTGCCAGCAGCTTTGGGGGGACAGGGAGAGAGCAGTACTTC.